A selection of T cell receptor beta chains follows, all from one sample in a study of PD-1 blockade in classical Hodgkin lymphoma. Generated by immunoSEQ multiplex PCR, the TCRdb table keeps only in-frame clones and is missing some. The table includes tens of thousands of clones, 82% detected once. The specimen comprised peripheral blood mononuclear cells (PBMCs), sampled before the fourth cycle of nivolumab. Receptors originate from a human donor with classical Hodgkin lymphoma. The conserved cysteine and the conserved F or W are not part of the CDR3 here. Fields, in order: CDR3 protein, V gene, J gene, D gene. The D gene is left open where the match is weak.

CDR3: ASSEDRGSGTDTQY
V: TRBV6-4
J: TRBJ2-3
D: TRBD1

CDR3: ASITGLEHQPQH
V: TRBV19
J: TRBJ1-5
D: .

CDR3: ASSATGGIGTEAF
V: TRBV28
J: TRBJ1-1
D: .

CDR3: ASSQETGGYT
V: TRBV4-1
J: TRBJ1-2
D: .

CDR3: ASMVGPNTGELF
V: TRBV6-5
J: TRBJ2-2
D: .

CDR3: ASSLERTGTDSYEQY
V: TRBV5-8
J: TRBJ2-7
D: TRBD1

CDR3: ASSSGTGGDEQY
V: TRBV13
J: TRBJ2-7
D: TRBD1

CDR3: ASSSAGGYNSPLH
V: TRBV7-6
J: TRBJ1-6
D: .

CDR3: ASSVGVRGTGAFQETQY
V: TRBV9
J: TRBJ2-5
D: TRBD1

CDR3: AIKPGLAGGPATTDTQY
V: TRBV10-3
J: TRBJ2-3
D: TRBD2

CDR3: ATLAGDRGAAPLH
V: TRBV10-3
J: TRBJ1-6
D: TRBD1

CDR3: ASSYYGGTDTQY
V: TRBV9
J: TRBJ2-3
D: .

CDR3: ASRGRGGNTIY
V: TRBV6-1
J: TRBJ1-3
D: .

CDR3: ASSLSKTSVTGELF
V: TRBV27
J: TRBJ2-2
D: TRBD2

CDR3: ASSLGRDRLNTEAF
V: TRBV11-2
J: TRBJ1-1
D: TRBD1

CDR3: ASSLVVREGPLFGELF
V: TRBV5-1
J: TRBJ2-2
D: .

CDR3: ATQTGGYGYT
V: TRBV6-6
J: TRBJ1-2
D: .

CDR3: ASSSPSGTAAYGYT
V: TRBV28
J: TRBJ1-2
D: TRBD1

CDR3: ASSQVGGNEQF
V: TRBV4-2
J: TRBJ2-1
D: .

CDR3: ASSRDGTYEQY
V: TRBV5-4
J: TRBJ2-7
D: .

CDR3: ASSGSANTGELF
V: TRBV6-4
J: TRBJ2-2
D: .

CDR3: ATSRDQEGAGELF
V: TRBV15
J: TRBJ2-2
D: .

CDR3: ASSPNQQGQY
V: TRBV7-2
J: TRBJ2-7
D: .

CDR3: ASSADGWNTEAF
V: TRBV9
J: TRBJ1-1
D: .

CDR3: ASSPQAGYEQY
V: TRBV9
J: TRBJ2-7
D: .

CDR3: ASSSRTERSSGYT
V: TRBV27
J: TRBJ1-2
D: .

CDR3: ASSPRGQPQH
V: TRBV6-6
J: TRBJ1-5
D: .

CDR3: ASSFEATNEKLF
V: TRBV5-1
J: TRBJ1-4
D: .

CDR3: ASGDSRGRGPQY
V: TRBV19
J: TRBJ2-5
D: TRBD1

CDR3: ASSNWDRGHPNYGYT
V: TRBV7-6
J: TRBJ1-2
D: TRBD1

CDR3: ASAQGNTGELF
V: TRBV6-1
J: TRBJ2-2
D: .

CDR3: ASSLQVHWMNTEAF
V: TRBV6-6
J: TRBJ1-1
D: .

CDR3: SVEYRVGTEAF
V: TRBV29-1
J: TRBJ1-1
D: .

CDR3: ASSVEGGNTIY
V: TRBV9
J: TRBJ1-3
D: .

CDR3: ASSQVSRGRLNTEAF
V: TRBV4-1
J: TRBJ1-1
D: .

CDR3: ASSLKGLLFTGELF
V: TRBV27
J: TRBJ2-2
D: .

CDR3: ASTRAGSSDTQY
V: TRBV5-1
J: TRBJ2-3
D: .

CDR3: ASTKAGGPSNEQF
V: TRBV5-6
J: TRBJ2-1
D: TRBD2

CDR3: ASSLSGPSGSGPQH
V: TRBV11-2
J: TRBJ1-5
D: .

CDR3: ASSESSGNTIY
V: TRBV2
J: TRBJ1-3
D: .

CDR3: ASRLTFSNEKLF
V: TRBV4-1
J: TRBJ1-4
D: .

CDR3: ASAPRATNEKLF
V: TRBV14
J: TRBJ1-4
D: .

CDR3: ASSSGTGLRTEAF
V: TRBV28
J: TRBJ1-1
D: TRBD1

CDR3: ASSDRVEVVRELF
V: TRBV5-1
J: TRBJ2-2
D: TRBD1

CDR3: ASSQDRTGRNTIY
V: TRBV4-2
J: TRBJ1-3
D: TRBD1